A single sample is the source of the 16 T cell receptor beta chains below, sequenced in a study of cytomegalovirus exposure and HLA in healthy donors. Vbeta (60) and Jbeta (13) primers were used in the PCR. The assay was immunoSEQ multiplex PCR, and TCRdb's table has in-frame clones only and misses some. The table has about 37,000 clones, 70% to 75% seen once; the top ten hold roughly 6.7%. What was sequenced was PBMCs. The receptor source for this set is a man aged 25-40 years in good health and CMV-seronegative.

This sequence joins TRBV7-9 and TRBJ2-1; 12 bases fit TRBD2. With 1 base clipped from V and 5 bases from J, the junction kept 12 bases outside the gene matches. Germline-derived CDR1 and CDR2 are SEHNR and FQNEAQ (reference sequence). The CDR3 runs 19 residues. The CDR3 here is CASSLGLAGGPGPHNEQFF. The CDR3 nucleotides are TGTGCCAGCAGCTTAGGCCTAGCGGGAGGGCCTGGGCCACACAATGAGCAGTTCTTC.

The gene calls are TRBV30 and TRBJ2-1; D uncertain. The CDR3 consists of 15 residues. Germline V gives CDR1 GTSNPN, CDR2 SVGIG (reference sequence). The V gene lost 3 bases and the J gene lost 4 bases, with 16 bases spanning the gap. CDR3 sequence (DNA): TGTGCCTGGAGCCATGATGGCGGCCATTACAATGAGCAGTTCTTC. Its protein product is CAWSHDGGHYNEQFF.

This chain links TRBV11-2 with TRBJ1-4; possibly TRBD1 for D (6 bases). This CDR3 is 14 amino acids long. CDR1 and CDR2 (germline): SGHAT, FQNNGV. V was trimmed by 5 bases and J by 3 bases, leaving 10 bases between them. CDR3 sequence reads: CASSTGLANEKLFF. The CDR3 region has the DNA TGTGCCAGCAGCACAGGGTTAGCTAATGAAAAACTGTTTTTT. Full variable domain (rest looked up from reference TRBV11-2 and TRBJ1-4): EAGVAQSPRYKIIEKRQSVAFWCNPISGHATLYWYQQILGQGPKLLIQFQNNGVVDDSQLPKDRFSAERLKGVDSTLKIQPAKLEDSAVYLCASSTGLANEKLFFGSGTQLSVL.

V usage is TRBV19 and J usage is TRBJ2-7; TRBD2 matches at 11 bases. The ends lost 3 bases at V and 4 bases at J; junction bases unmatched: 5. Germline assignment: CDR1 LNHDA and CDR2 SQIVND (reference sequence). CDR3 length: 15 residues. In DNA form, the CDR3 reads TGTGCCAGTAGTATCGGGACTAGCGGAGATTACGAGCAGTACTTC. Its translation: CASSIGTSGDYEQYF.

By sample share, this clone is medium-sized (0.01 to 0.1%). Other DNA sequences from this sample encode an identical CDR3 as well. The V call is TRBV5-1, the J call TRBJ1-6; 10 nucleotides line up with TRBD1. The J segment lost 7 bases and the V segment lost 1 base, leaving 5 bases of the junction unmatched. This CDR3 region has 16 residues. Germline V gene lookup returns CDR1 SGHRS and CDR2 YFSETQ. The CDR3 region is CASSLTPGQGNSPLHF. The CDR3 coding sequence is TGCGCCAGCAGCTTGACGCCGGGACAGGGGAATTCACCCCTCCACTTT.

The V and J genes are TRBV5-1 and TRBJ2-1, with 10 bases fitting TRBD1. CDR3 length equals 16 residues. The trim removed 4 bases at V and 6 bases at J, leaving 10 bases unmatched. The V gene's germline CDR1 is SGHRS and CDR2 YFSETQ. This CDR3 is CASSAAGTGDVNEQFF. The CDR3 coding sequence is TGCGCCAGCAGCGCAGCCGGGACAGGGGATGTCAATGAGCAGTTCTTC.

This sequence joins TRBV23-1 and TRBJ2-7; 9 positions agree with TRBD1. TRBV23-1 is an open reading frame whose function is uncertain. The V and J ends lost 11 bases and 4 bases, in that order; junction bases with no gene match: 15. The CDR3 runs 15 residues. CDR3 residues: CAPMGQGIFLYEQYF. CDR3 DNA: TGCGCCCCTATGGGACAGGGTATATTCTTATACGAGCAGTACTTC.

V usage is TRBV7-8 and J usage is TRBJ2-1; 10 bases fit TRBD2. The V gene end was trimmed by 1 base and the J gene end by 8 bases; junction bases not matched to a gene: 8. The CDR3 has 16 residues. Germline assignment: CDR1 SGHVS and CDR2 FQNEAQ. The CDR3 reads CASSLEASGSLDEQFF. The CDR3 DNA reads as TGTGCCAGCAGCTTAGAGGCTAGCGGGAGTTTAGATGAGCAGTTCTTC.

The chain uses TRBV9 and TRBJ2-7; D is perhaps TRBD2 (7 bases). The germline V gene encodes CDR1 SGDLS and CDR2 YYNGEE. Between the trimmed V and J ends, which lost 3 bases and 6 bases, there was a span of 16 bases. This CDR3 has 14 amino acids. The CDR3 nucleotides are TGTGCCAGCAGCGGTAGTGGGGGGGCCGGCGAGCAGTACTTC. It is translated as CASSGSGGAGEQYF.

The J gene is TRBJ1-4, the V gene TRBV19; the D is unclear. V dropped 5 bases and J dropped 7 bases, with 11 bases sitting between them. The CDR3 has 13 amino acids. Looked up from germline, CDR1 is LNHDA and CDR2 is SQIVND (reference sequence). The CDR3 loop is CASSVSRGEKLFF. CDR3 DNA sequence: TGTGCCAGTAGTGTTAGCCGGGGTGAAAAACTGTTTTTT.

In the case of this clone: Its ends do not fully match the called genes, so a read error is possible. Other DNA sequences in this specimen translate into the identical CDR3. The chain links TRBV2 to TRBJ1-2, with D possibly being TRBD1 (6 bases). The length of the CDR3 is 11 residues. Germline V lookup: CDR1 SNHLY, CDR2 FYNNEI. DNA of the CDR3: TGTGCCAGAGGGGGTAACTACGGCTACACCTTC. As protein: CARGGNYGYTF.

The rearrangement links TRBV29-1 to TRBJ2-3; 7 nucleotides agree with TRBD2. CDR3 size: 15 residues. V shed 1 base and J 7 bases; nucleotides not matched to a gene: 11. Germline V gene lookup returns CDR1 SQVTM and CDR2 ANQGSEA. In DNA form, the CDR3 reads TGCAGCGTTGAAGTGGGGGGGGTCGGGACTTATACGCAGTATTTT. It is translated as CSVEVGGVGTYTQYF.

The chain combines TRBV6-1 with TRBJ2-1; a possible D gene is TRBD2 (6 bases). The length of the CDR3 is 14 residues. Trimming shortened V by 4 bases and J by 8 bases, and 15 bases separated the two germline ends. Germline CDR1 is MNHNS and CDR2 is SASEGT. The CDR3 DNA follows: TGTGCCAGCAGTGCGACTAGTTATTCCGATGAGCAGTTCTTC. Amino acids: CASSATSYSDEQFF.

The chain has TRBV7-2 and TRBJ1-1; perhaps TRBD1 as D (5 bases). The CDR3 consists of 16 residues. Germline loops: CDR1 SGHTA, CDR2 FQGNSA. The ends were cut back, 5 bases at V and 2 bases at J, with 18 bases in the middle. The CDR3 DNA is TGTGCCAGCAGCCCCAACTCGGGGGTTGAAAACACTGAAGCTTTCTTT. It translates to CASSPNSGVENTEAFF. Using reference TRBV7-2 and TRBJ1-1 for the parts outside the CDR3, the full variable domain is GAGVSQSPSNKVTEKGKDVELRCDPISGHTALYWYRQSLGQGLEFLIYFQGNSAPDKSGLPSDRFSAERTGGSVSTLTIQRTQQEDSAVYLCASSPNSGVENTEAFFGQGTRLTVV.

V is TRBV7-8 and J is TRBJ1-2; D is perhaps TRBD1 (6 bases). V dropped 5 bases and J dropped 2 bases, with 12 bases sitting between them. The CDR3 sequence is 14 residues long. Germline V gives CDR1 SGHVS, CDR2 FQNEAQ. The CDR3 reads CASSAQTGNYGYTF. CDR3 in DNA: TGTGCCAGCAGCGCGCAAACAGGGAACTATGGCTACACCTTC.

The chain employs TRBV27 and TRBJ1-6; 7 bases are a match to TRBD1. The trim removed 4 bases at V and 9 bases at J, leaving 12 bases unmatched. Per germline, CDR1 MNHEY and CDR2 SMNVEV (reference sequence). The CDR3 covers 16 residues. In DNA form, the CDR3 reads TGTGCCAGCAGTTCCGCGGACAGGATTTTGAGTTCACCCCTCCACTTT. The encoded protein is CASSSADRILSSPLHF.